This TCR beta chain was observed in a study of cytomegalovirus exposure and HLA in healthy donors. This CDR3 is built from 17 residues. The germline CDR1 and CDR2 sequences are SGHTA and FQGTGA. V shed 1 base and J shed 2 bases, with 15 bases lying between them. In its sample, this clone ranks as medium-sized. Its antigen is not known. Broader study findings: Sequencing depth across donors, presence/absence analyses assumed, was roughly uniform. Sequencing likely caused a cluster of highly shared sequence variants. Three chains linked to CMV were shown in vitro to be specific for CMV antigens.

A multiplex PCR was run with 60 Vbeta primers and 13 Jbeta primers. Sequenced by immunoSEQ multiplex PCR; TCRdb stores in-frame clones only, minus some. The sample includes roughly 120,000 clones, 63% seen only once; the top ten take 10%. The sample was PBMCs. The receptor's source is a man between 40 and 49 years old in good health and CMV-seropositive. The gene calls are TRBV7-3 and TRBJ2-4; D is undetermined. The CDR3 sequence is CASSLSGLQETKNIQYF. CDR3 nucleotide sequence: TGTGCCAGCAGCTTAAGTGGTCTTCAAGAGACCAAAAACATTCAGTACTTC.